A selection of T cell receptor beta chains follows, all from one sample in a study of human T cells and chemical hapten exposure. TCRdb fed the RACE reads into MiXCR, producing one record per CDR3 protein. In the table there are approximately 350,000 distinct CDR3 sequences, 5.5% to 8% of which are singletons. The sample was whole blood, taken in connection with sensitization to the hapten diphenylcyclopropenone (DPC). Receptors were obtained from a woman aged 18 to 35 with alopecia areata. Some clones in this sample may be carry-over from other donors' samples. Both conserved end residues are part of each CDR3. The D gene is left open where the match is weak. Clone size appears in some rows only: once, few, many, or a class for an expanded clone.

length	size	D	V	J	DNA	CDR3
15	few	NA	TRBV7-3	TRBJ2-5	TGTGCCAGCAGCCCGACCCAGGGGGGCCAAGAGACCCAGTACTTC	CASSPTQGGQETQYF
13	NA	TRBD1	TRBV6-1	TRBJ2-2	TGTGCCAGCAGTGGAGTATGGGACAGCGAGCTGTTTTTT	CASSGVWDSELFF
16	many	NA	TRBV10-3	TRBJ2-1	TGTGCCATCAGTGAGTCGCTAGTGGAGGGGAATAATGAGCAGTTCTTC	CAISESLVEGNNEQFF
13	few	NA	TRBV5-1	TRBJ2-7	TGCGCCAGCAGCTGGCTAGCATCGAGCGAGCAGTACTTC	CASSWLASSEQYF
17	many	NA	TRBV29-1	TRBJ2-3	TGCAGCGTTAAGGGGACCTGGAGCGAGAGGGGAACAGATACGCAGTATTTT	CSVKGTWSERGTDTQYF
15	few	NA	TRBV5-6	TRBJ2-1	TGTGCCAGCAGCGACCACGGGACTGATTACAATGAGCAGTTCTTC	CASSDHGTDYNEQFF
15	NA	TRBD1	TRBV4-1	TRBJ1-2	TGCGCCAGCAGCCGGCCGGGACAGACGACCTATGGCTACACCTTC	CASSRPGQTTYGYTF
14	few	NA	TRBV7-9	TRBJ2-3	TGTGCCAGCAGCTTTCACAGGGAGGCAGATACGCAGTATTTT	CASSFHREADTQYF
15	many	NA	TRBV7-2	TRBJ1-6	TGTGCCAGCAGGACCGCGAGACAGTATAATTCACCCCTCCACTTT	CASRTARQYNSPLHF
14	NA	NA	TRBV7-6	TRBJ1-1	TGTGCCAGCAGCCCATTAGGTACGGGGGTCGGAGCTTTCTTT	CASSPLGTGVGAFF
15	NA	TRBD1	TRBV10-3	TRBJ2-5	TGTGCCATCAGTGAAGGGGGCGAAGTCCAAGAGACCCAGTACTTC	CAISEGGEVQETQYF
14	few	TRBD1	TRBV5-1	TRBJ1-6	TGCGCCAGCAGCTTGGGGGGACAGAATTCACCCCTCCACTTT	CASSLGGQNSPLHF
20	few	NA	TRBV11-2	TRBJ2-3	TGTGCCAGCAGCTTTATCAAGCGGGCTTCGGAACTAGGTAGTGCAGATACGCAGTATTTT	CASSFIKRASELGSADTQYF
16	few	TRBD1	TRBV29-1	TRBJ2-1	TGCAGCGTTGAACTGTTGGGACAGGGGTCCTACAATGAGCAGTTCTTC	CSVELLGQGSYNEQFF
13	many	NA	TRBV18	TRBJ2-5	TGTGCCAGCTCACCAACAACACAGGAGACCCAGTACTTC	CASSPTTQETQYF
14	NA	NA	TRBV12-3/TRBV12-4	TRBJ1-4	TGTGCCAGCAGTTTACCCCGAAGTGAGGAAAAACTGTTTTTT	CASSLPRSEEKLFF
15	few	TRBD1	TRBV27	TRBJ1-5	TGTGCCAGCAGTATGGTGGGACAGGTCAATCAGCCCCAGCATTTT	CASSMVGQVNQPQHF